This T cell receptor (beta chain) stems from a study of T cells in Graves' hyperthyroidism and ophthalmopathy. Uncontrolled infection, other autoimmune disease, pregnancy or lactation excluded patients. This clonotype turned up a few times. At one end, the junction sequence differs from germline, possibly due to a read error. There are 14 residues in the CDR3. Germline CDR1 and CDR2: KGHSH and LQKENI. RNA transcripts yielded amplified TCR beta CDR3 regions. Initially, a first-round RT-PCR of the TCR CDR3 employed the HTBI primer set. TCRdb re-called the multiplex PCR reads with MiXCR, one entry per CDR3 protein. Counted here are around 570,000 distinct CDR3 sequences, about 20% occurring once; the ten biggest clones make up roughly 47%.

The chain employs TRBV18 and TRBJ2-3; 7 bases line up with TRBD2. The specimen was blood. The sequence came from a man aged 35-49 years with Graves' ophthalmopathy. In DNA form, the CDR3 reads TGTGCCAGCCCACCACGGGAGGGCACAGATACGCAGTATTTT. Translated: CASPPREGTDTQYF. The variable domain in full, with the rest retrieved from reference TRBV18 and TRBJ2-3, is NAGVMQNPRHLVRRRGQEARLRCSPMKGHSHVYWYRQLPEEGLKFMVYLQKENIIDESGMPKERFSAEFPKEGPSILRIQQVVRGDSAAYFCASPPREGTDTQYFGPGTRLTVL.